The 29 T cell receptor beta chains in this list originate from one sample, sequenced in a study of identical twins. TCRdb redid the calling of the 5' RACE reads with MiXCR, one entry per CDR3 protein. The table shows 450,000 or so distinct CDR3 sequences, with over 12% occurring only once. This sample also belongs to another study, concerning yellow fever vaccine responses in identical twins.

Sequencing used CD4+ T cells sorted from blood. Receptors originate from a woman younger than 30 in good health.

This clonotype was counted between two and nine times. The chain combines TRBV12-3 or TRBV12-4 with TRBJ2-5, with 7 bases lining up with TRBD2. V was pared by 10 bases and J by 4 bases, with 6 bases of the junction left unmatched. This CDR3 comprises 12 residues. As DNA, the CDR3 is TGTGCCATCAGGAGCGGGGTAGAGACCCAGTACTTC. Translating it yields CAIRSGVETQYF.

The table lists this clonotype with a few counts. The chain joins TRBV18 to TRBJ2-1; 12 bases are a match to TRBD2. V lost 3 bases, J lost 4 bases, and 7 bases stayed unmatched. Germline V CDR1 and CDR2: KGHSH, LQKENI. This CDR3 comprises 17 residues. As DNA, the CDR3 is TGTGCCAGCTCACCCCCGACTAGCGGGAGCCCATACAATGAGCAGTTCTTC. This translates into CASSPPTSGSPYNEQFF.

This clonotype was counted a few times. The V gene is TRBV6-4, the J gene TRBJ2-1, with D unresolved. V lost 2 bases and J lost 10, with 15 bases in between. The CDR3 contains 14 residues. Germline V lookup: CDR1 MRHNA, CDR2 SNTAGT. This chain's CDR3 is CASSDALPPSEQFF. The CDR3 bases are TGTGCCAGCAGTGACGCCCTACCCCCAAGCGAGCAGTTCTTC.

This clonotype was seen more than once but under ten times. The V call is TRBV4-1, the J call TRBJ1-1; maybe TRBD1 (5 bases). Trimming removed 4 bases at V and 1 base at J, with 13 bases between. Looked up from germline, CDR1 is MGHRA and CDR2 is YSYEKL. The CDR3 loop spans 15 amino acids. CDR3 nucleotides: TGCGCCAGCAGCCCCGGGTCAGGACAGAACACTGAAGCTTTCTTT. This translates into CASSPGSGQNTEAFF.

This clonotype was picked up a small number of times. This chain connects TRBV20-1 to TRBJ1-5; no reliable D call. Trimming took 6 bases from V and 2 from J, leaving 8 bases between them. The CDR3 totals 12 residues. Germline CDR1 and CDR2: DFQATT and SNEGSKA (reference sequence). As DNA, the CDR3 is TGCAGTGCCCATAAGGGCAATCAGCCCCAGCATTTT. The encoded protein is CSAHKGNQPQHF.

The chain couples TRBV2 to TRBJ2-2, with 9 positions matching TRBD1. In germline, CDR1 is SNHLY, CDR2 FYNNEI. The CDR3 sequence is 13 residues long. V shed 8 bases and J 6 bases; nucleotides not matched to a gene: 4. The CDR3 bases are TGTGCCAGCGGGACAGGGCGGTCCGGGGAGCTGTTTTTT. This sequence encodes CASGTGRSGELFF.

The rearrangement links TRBV3-1 to TRBJ2-1; the D is unclear. The CDR3 runs 16 residues. CDR1 and CDR2 from the germline V gene are LGHDT and YNNKEL (reference sequence). V dropped 1 base and J dropped 6 bases, with 16 bases sitting between them. This chain's CDR3 is CASSQVFRDFLNEQFF. The CDR3 DNA follows: TGTGCCAGCAGCCAAGTTTTCCGAGACTTCCTCAATGAGCAGTTCTTC.

The chain links TRBV20-1 to TRBJ2-3; 7 bases map to TRBD2. The junction had 8 bases not matched to a gene; V was cut back by 5 bases and J by 6 bases. Germline V gene data show CDR1 as DFQATT and CDR2 as SNEGSKA (reference sequence). The CDR3 is 13 amino acids. CDR3 DNA sequence: TGCAGTGCTGACGGAGTTAGCGGGGATACGCAGTATTTT. Translation gives CSADGVSGDTQYF.

This clonotype was seen a few times. The J gene is TRBJ2-5, the V gene TRBV3-1; no reliable D call. Trimming took 6 bases from V and 2 from J, leaving 16 bases between them. This CDR3 has 15 residues. Per germline, CDR1 LGHDT and CDR2 YNNKEL (reference sequence). The CDR3 loop is CASSSWRLVQETQYF. CDR3 bases: TGTGCCAGCAGTAGTTGGCGTTTGGTTCAAGAGACCCAGTACTTC.

The rearrangement uses TRBV5-1 and TRBJ1-2, with 9 bases aligning to TRBD1. CDR1 and CDR2 (germline): SGHRS, YFSETQ. V lost 0 bases, J lost 10 bases, and 4 bases stayed unmatched. The CDR3 spans 13 residues. The CDR3 loop is CASSLGDRDDYTF. In DNA, the CDR3 is TGCGCCAGCAGCTTGGGGGACAGGGACGACTACACCTTC.

V is TRBV20-1 and J is TRBJ2-2; a possible D gene is TRBD1 (7 bases). CDR1 DFQATT and CDR2 SNEGSKA come from the germline V gene (reference sequence). This CDR3 has 16 residues. With 0 bases removed from V and 2 bases from J, the gap between germline ends came to 13 bases. The CDR3 protein is CSARDAGTANTGELFF. CDR3 in DNA: TGCAGTGCTAGAGATGCGGGGACAGCTAACACCGGGGAGCTGTTTTTT.

This chain connects TRBV6-1 to TRBJ2-7; D possibly corresponds to TRBD2 (6 bases). V lost 5 bases and J 1 base, leaving 15 bases between the germline ends. There are 15 residues in the CDR3. Germline assignment: CDR1 MNHNS and CDR2 SASEGT. DNA for the CDR3: TGTGCCAGCAGTCCAGGATTGCGGGATTCCTACGAGCAGTACTTC. This codes for CASSPGLRDSYEQYF.

J is TRBJ1-2 and V is TRBV27; a possible D gene is TRBD1 (5 bases). V dropped 2 bases and J dropped 5 bases, with 12 bases sitting between them. This CDR3 is built from 14 residues. Germline V lookup: CDR1 MNHEY, CDR2 SMNVEV (reference sequence). The CDR3 reads CASSLVPGGYGYTF. For the CDR3, the DNA is TGTGCCAGCAGTTTAGTCCCCGGGGGGTATGGCTACACCTTC.

V is TRBV5-5 and J is TRBJ1-5; no clear D gene. There are 14 residues in the CDR3. CDR1 SGHKS and CDR2 YYEKEE come from the germline V gene (reference sequence). V lost 0 bases and J lost 8, with 12 bases in between. DNA of the CDR3: TGTGCCAGCAGCTTGGAAATCACCCCCGAGCCCCAGCATTTT. Translated: CASSLEITPEPQHF.

This clonotype has more than one count but fewer than ten. One end of the junction varies from germline; a read error may be responsible. The chain couples TRBV2 to TRBJ2-5; possibly TRBD1 for D (7 bases). CDR3 size: 12 residues. CDR1 is SNHLY, CDR2 FYNNEI, per germline. The CDR3 bases are TGTGCCAGCAGGTCGGAGGGGGCCACCCGGTACTTC. As protein: CASRSEGATRYF.

In its sample, this clonotype was seen many times. This chain links TRBV6-5 with TRBJ1-1; D gene unclear. Per germline, CDR1 MNHEY and CDR2 SVGAGI. Between the trimmed V and J ends, which lost 8 bases and 1 base, there was a span of 5 bases. The CDR3 runs to 11 residues. CDR3: CASAKNTEAFF. As DNA, the CDR3 is TGTGCCAGCGCCAAGAACACTGAAGCTTTCTTT.

The chain joins TRBV29-1 to TRBJ1-1, with D unclear. Trimming took off 4 bases at V and 1 base at J, with 10 bases between the two ends. There are 13 residues in the CDR3. CDR1 is SQVTM, CDR2 ANQGSEA, per germline. CDR3: CSVALAPNTEAFF. CDR3 DNA sequence: TGCAGCGTTGCGCTCGCACCGAACACTGAAGCTTTCTTT.

The table lists this clonotype with a few counts. The V gene is TRBV29-1, the J gene TRBJ2-1; D possibly corresponds to TRBD1 (5 bases). Looked up from germline, CDR1 is SQVTM and CDR2 is ANQGSEA. V was trimmed by 5 bases and J by 2 bases, leaving 13 bases between them. The CDR3 totals 14 residues. The CDR3 DNA is TGCAGCGTTAGCAGGGCCGTAACCTACAATGAGCAGTTCTTC. The encoded protein is CSVSRAVTYNEQFF.

The chain combines TRBV11-2 with TRBJ2-2, with no clear D. V was cut by 2 bases and J by 1 base, with 5 bases left in between. The CDR3 loop spans 14 amino acids. Germline V gives CDR1 SGHAT, CDR2 FQNNGV. The CDR3 region is CASSLQLNTGELFF. CDR3 coding DNA: TGTGCCAGCAGCTTACAACTGAACACCGGGGAGCTGTTTTTT.

The chain employs TRBV5-1 and TRBJ2-7, with 9 bases aligning to TRBD2. Per germline, CDR1 SGHRS and CDR2 YFSETQ. CDR3 length equals 14 residues. The ends lost 1 base at V and 5 bases at J; junction bases unmatched: 4. The CDR3 loop is CASSLSGRINEQYF. CDR3 nucleotide sequence: TGCGCCAGCAGCTTGAGCGGGAGGATCAACGAGCAGTACTTC.

V gene TRBV7-2 combines with J gene TRBJ2-5; 11 positions match TRBD2. The germline CDR1 and CDR2 sequences are SGHTA and FQGNSA. The V segment lost 1 base and the J segment 1 base; nucleotides outside the gene matches: 2. This CDR3 has 16 residues. CDR3 DNA: TGTGCCAGCAGCTTAGGACTAGCGGGATTCCAAGAGACCCAGTACTTC. This sequence encodes CASSLGLAGFQETQYF.

The chain has TRBV5-1 and TRBJ2-1; D possibly uses TRBD1 or TRBD2 (8 bases each). This CDR3 contains 16 residues. V was cut by 3 bases and J by 0 bases, with 13 bases left in between. CDR1 and CDR2 from the germline V gene are SGHRS and YFSETQ. CDR3 in amino acids: CASSSGGTGSYNEQFF. Written as DNA, the CDR3 is TGCGCCAGCAGCTCGGGGGGGACAGGCTCCTACAATGAGCAGTTCTTC. Full variable domain (remainder filled in from reference TRBV5-1 and TRBJ2-1): KAGVTQTPRYLIKTRGQQVTLSCSPISGHRSVSWYQQTPGQGLQFLFEYFSETQRNKGNFPGRFSGRQFSNSRSEMNVSTLELGDSALYLCASSSGGTGSYNEQFFGPGTRLTVL.

The CDR3 sequence is CASSQLAGTSTDTQYF. The CDR3 coding sequence is TGTGCCAGCAGCCAATTAGCGGGAACTAGCACAGATACGCAGTATTTT. The rearrangement uses TRBV5-5 and TRBJ2-3, with TRBD2 matching 8 bases. The V gene's germline CDR1 is SGHKS and CDR2 YYEKEE (reference sequence). V shed 4 bases and J 0 bases; nucleotides not matched to a gene: 7. The CDR3 covers 16 residues.

This clonotype turned up a few times. The V call is TRBV5-5, the J call TRBJ2-7; D is unresolved. CDR1 SGHKS and CDR2 YYEKEE come from the germline V gene (reference sequence). The CDR3 is made up of 14 amino acids. V was shortened by 3 bases and J by 2 bases, with 12 bases between the two germline ends. The CDR3 DNA reads as TGTGCCAGCAGCTCCTCCCAGCCACCCTACGAGCAGTACTTC. It yields the protein CASSSSQPPYEQYF. The entire variable domain, with the rest obtained from reference TRBV5-5 and TRBJ2-7, is as follows: DAGVTQSPTHLIKTRGQQVTLRCSPISGHKSVSWYQQVLGQGPQFIFQYYEKEERGRGNFPDRFSARQFPNYSSELNVNALLLGDSALYLCASSSSQPPYEQYFGPGTRLTVT.

V is TRBV29-1 and J is TRBJ1-1, with 8 bases aligning to TRBD1. CDR1 SQVTM and CDR2 ANQGSEA come from the germline V gene. The ends lost 8 bases at V and 5 bases at J; junction bases unmatched: 16. The CDR3 consists of 15 residues. The DNA for the CDR3 is TGCAGCATGGTAGCCCCTCAGGGGGCTGGGACTGAAGCTTTCTTT. Translating it yields CSMVAPQGAGTEAFF.

The genes are TRBV4-3 and TRBJ2-5; 9 bases align to TRBD1. The CDR3 covers 19 residues. The V segment lost 3 bases and the J segment 4 bases; nucleotides outside the gene matches: 18. Germline CDR1 LGHNA, CDR2 YSLEER. CDR3 sequence reads: CASSHLPPGVKTGGETQYF. In nucleotides, the CDR3 is TGCGCCAGCAGCCACCTACCGCCGGGGGTTAAGACAGGGGGAGAGACCCAGTACTTC.

The chain recombines TRBV6-1 with TRBJ2-3, with D possibly TRBD2 on 6 matching bases. In germline, CDR1 is MNHNS, CDR2 SASEGT. The CDR3 runs to 13 residues. Trimming left V 6 bases short and J 1 base short, with 8 bases between. The chain's CDR3 is CASRPGGTDTQYF. CDR3 DNA sequence: TGTGCCAGCAGGCCGGGGGGCACAGATACGCAGTATTTT.

This chain links TRBV28 with TRBJ2-1; TRBD2 might be the D (6 bases). V dropped 8 bases and J dropped 8 bases, with 16 bases sitting between them. Germline V gene data show CDR1 as MDHEN and CDR2 as SYDVKM. This CDR3 is 13 amino acids long. In nucleotides, the CDR3 is TGTGCCAGCCGGCGGGGCTTGGGGGATGAGCAGTTCTTC. This translates into CASRRGLGDEQFF.

The V call is TRBV4-2, the J call TRBJ2-5; possible D gene TRBD2, 6 bases. The CDR3 is 15 amino acids. CDR1 is LGHNA and CDR2 is YNFKEQ in the germline V gene. V lost 0 bases to trimming and J lost 5 bases, with 13 bases between them. Here the CDR3 reads CASSQEPDRGETQYF. In DNA form, the CDR3 reads TGTGCCAGCAGCCAAGAACCGGACCGGGGGGAGACCCAGTACTTC.